The sample holds a few counts of the clone carrying this T cell receptor beta chain. Its cognate antigen is unknown. The primer mix had 60 Vbeta and 13 Jbeta primers. Method: immunoSEQ multiplex PCR; TCRdb's copy keeps in-frame clones and lacks some. The repertoire consists of 50,000 to 65,000 clones, with roughly 85% occurring once and the leading ten covering 2.5% to 3.5%. The CDR3 runs to 18 residues. J gave up 0 bases and V 4 bases, and 6 bases lay outside the gene matches. Germline CDR1 reads MDHEN; CDR2 reads SYDVKM. The data belong to a study of cytomegalovirus exposure and HLA in healthy donors. Study-wide results and caveats: A cluster of highly shared sequence variants was likely a sequencing artifact. Accounts indicate the classifier identified cytomegalovirus status with strong specificity and sensitivity.

The receptor comes from a woman between 18 and 30 years old in good health and CMV-seronegative. Sample: PBMCs. This chain connects TRBV28 to TRBJ2-6, with 10 bases that match TRBD1. This chain's CDR3 is CASSSSGTGDSGANVLTF. In DNA, the CDR3 is TGTGCCAGCAGTTCCTCCGGGACAGGGGACTCTGGGGCCAACGTCCTGACTTTC. Full variable domain (outside the CDR3, taken from reference TRBV28 and TRBJ2-6): DVKVTQSSRYLVKRTGEKVFLECVQDMDHENMFWYRQDPGLGLRLIYFSYDVKMKEKGDIPEGYSVSREKKERFSLILESASTNQTSMYLCASSSSGTGDSGANVLTFGAGSRLTVL.